This TCR beta chain was captured by sequencing in a study of metastatic and nonmetastatic thyroid tumors. Authors' methods: Differences in CDR3 between clinicopathological groups were drawn on to build a classifier intended to discriminate distant-metastatic papillary thyroid cancer patients. TCRdb reanalyzed the PCR reads via MiXCR. The V and J calls were not made by the authors but by TCRdb's processing. In the table there are about 6,900 clones, 37% of which are singletons. Regarding the study as a whole: Reportedly, malignant thyroid tumors had significantly higher TCR beta diversity than benign nodules, in blood and tumor.

Regarding this clone: The antigen is undetermined.

Patients underwent thyroid surgery, and none had received any treatment before it. The TCR originated in a female donor with papillary thyroid cancer or a benign thyroid nodule (not recorded which). Some clones in this sample may be carry-over from other donors' samples. The specimen was tumor tissue.

CDR3 sequence reads: CASSYTRGGSYNEQFF. CDR3 nucleotide sequence: TGTGCCAGCAGTTACACCCGAGGGGGCTCCTACAATGAGCAGTTCTTC. The chain links TRBV6-5 to TRBJ2-1; D is possibly TRBD1 (6 bases). The germline gives CDR1 MNHEY, CDR2 SVGAGI. Trimming took 2 bases from V and 0 from J, leaving 11 bases between them. The CDR3 is 16 residues long.